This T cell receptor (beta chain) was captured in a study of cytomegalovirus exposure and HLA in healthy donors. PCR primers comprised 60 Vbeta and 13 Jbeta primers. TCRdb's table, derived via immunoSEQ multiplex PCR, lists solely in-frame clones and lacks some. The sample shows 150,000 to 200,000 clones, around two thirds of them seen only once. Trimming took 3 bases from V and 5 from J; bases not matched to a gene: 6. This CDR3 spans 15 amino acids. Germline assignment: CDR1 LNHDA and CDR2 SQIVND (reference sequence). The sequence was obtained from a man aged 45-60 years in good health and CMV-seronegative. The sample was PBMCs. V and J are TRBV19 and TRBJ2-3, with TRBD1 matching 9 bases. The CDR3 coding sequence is TGTGCCAGTAGTATCAGGACAGGGGAAGTAGATACGCAGTATTTT. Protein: CASSIRTGEVDTQYF.